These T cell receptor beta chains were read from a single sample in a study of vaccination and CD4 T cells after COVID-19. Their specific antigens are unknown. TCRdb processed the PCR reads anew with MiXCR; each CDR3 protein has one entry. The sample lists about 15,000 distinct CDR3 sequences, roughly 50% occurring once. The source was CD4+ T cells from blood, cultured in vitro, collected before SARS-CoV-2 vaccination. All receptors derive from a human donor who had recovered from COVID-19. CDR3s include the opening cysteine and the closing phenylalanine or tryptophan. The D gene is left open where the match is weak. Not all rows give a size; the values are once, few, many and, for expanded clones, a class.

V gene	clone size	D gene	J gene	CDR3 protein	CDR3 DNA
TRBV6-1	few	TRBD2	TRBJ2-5	CASTLRSGGPRETQYF	TGTGCCAGCACTCTTCGAAGCGGGGGGCCTCGAGAGACCCAGTACTTC
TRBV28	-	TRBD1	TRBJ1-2	CASSLKGTGGFYGYTF	TGTGCCAGCAGTCTAAAGGGGACAGGGGGTTTCTATGGCTACACCTTC
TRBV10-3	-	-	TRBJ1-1	CAISLGGRGTEAFF	TGTGCCATCAGTTTGGGGGGACGGGGCACTGAAGCTTTCTTT
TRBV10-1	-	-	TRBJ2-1	CASSESRQATSYNEQFF	TGCGCCAGCAGTGAGTCGAGGCAGGCAACCTCCTACAATGAGCAGTTCTTC
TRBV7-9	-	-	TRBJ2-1	CASSLEGGDSHNEQFF	TGTGCCAGCAGCTTAGAGGGGGGGGACAGTCACAATGAGCAGTTCTTC
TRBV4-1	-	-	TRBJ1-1	CASSQDPPGRLVNTEAFF	TGCGCCAGCAGCCAGGATCCCCCAGGGAGGCTGGTGAACACTGAAGCTTTCTTT
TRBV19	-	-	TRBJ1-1	CARLRSWQVLNTEAFF	TGTGCCAGATTACGTAGTTGGCAGGTCTTAAACACTGAAGCTTTCTTT
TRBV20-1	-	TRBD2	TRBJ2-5	CSARETSGRGETQYF	TGCAGTGCTAGAGAGACTAGCGGGAGAGGGGAGACCCAGTACTTC
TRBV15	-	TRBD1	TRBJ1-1	CATSGGTGYTEAFF	TGTGCCACCAGCGGTGGGACAGGGTACACTGAAGCTTTCTTT
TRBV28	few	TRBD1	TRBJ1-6	CASSVTTGYNSPLHF	TGTGCCAGCAGTGTAACGACAGGGTATAATTCACCCCTCCACTTT
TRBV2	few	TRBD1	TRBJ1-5	CASSVGQGGNQPQHF	TGTGCCAGCAGTGTGGGACAGGGAGGCAATCAGCCCCAGCATTTT
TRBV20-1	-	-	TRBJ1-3	CSVRRGAGNTIYF	TGCAGTGTCCGGAGGGGTGCGGGAAACACCATATATTTT
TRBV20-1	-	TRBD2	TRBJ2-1	CSAATSGAMSSYNEQFF	TGCAGTGCAGCTACTAGCGGGGCCATGAGCTCCTACAATGAGCAGTTCTTC
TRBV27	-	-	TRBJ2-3	CASSPQSDTQYF	TGTGCCAGCAGTCCCCAGTCAGATACGCAGTATTTT
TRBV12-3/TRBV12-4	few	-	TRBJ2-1	CASMSQGGFYNEQFF	TGTGCCAGCATGAGTCAGGGGGGCTTTTACAATGAGCAGTTCTTC
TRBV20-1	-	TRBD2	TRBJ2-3	CSAHLLASSTDTQYF	TGCAGTGCTCACTTACTAGCGAGTAGCACAGATACGCAGTATTTT
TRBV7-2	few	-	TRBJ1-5	CASSLDRYQPQHF	TGTGCCAGCAGCTTAGACAGGTATCAGCCCCAGCATTTT
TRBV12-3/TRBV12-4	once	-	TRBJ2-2	CASSSRGTGELFF	TGTGCCAGCAGTTCCAGGGGAACCGGGGAGCTGTTTTTT
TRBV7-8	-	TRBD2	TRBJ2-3	CASSNRLAGGADTQYF	TGTGCCAGCAGCAACCGACTAGCGGGTGGAGCAGATACGCAGTATTTT
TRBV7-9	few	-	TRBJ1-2	CASSPIMGKDGYTF	TGTGCCAGCAGCCCGATTATGGGAAAGGATGGCTACACCTTC
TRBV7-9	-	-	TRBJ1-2	CAGSQGRDYGYTF	TGTGCCGGGTCCCAGGGTAGGGACTATGGCTACACCTTC
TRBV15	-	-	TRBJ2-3	CATSRDRTDTQYF	TGTGCCACCAGCAGAGATCGGACAGATACGCAGTATTTT
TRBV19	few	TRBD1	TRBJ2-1	CASRVDRSSYNEQFF	TGTGCCAGTAGAGTGGACAGGAGCTCCTACAATGAGCAGTTCTTC
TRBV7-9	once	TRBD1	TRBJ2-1	CASSLARGTGGSYNEQFF	TGTGCCAGCAGCTTAGCGCGGGGGACAGGGGGCAGCTACAATGAGCAGTTCTTC
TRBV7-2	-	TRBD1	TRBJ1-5	CASRLTGNQPQHF	TGTGCCAGCAGGTTGACAGGGAATCAGCCCCAGCATTTT
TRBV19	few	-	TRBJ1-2	CASSIDRQGGGYTF	TGTGCCAGTAGTATTGACCGGCAGGGCGGCGGCTACACCTTC
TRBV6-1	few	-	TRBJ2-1	CASSRGWDEQFF	TGTGCCAGCAGTCGAGGGTGGGATGAGCAGTTCTTC
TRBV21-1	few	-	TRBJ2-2	CASSKAGGGFTGELFF	TGTGCCAGCAGCAAGGCTGGTGGGGGATTCACCGGGGAGCTGTTTTTT
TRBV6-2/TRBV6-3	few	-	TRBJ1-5	CASSERGRNQPQHF	TGTGCCAGCAGTGAAAGGGGACGCAATCAGCCCCAGCATTTT
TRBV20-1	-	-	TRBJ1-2	CSARDLGQAEGYTF	TGCAGTGCTAGAGATCTGGGTCAAGCTGAAGGCTACACCTTC
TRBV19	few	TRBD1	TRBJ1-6	CASSTDGTGIGSPLHF	TGTGCCAGTAGTACCGACGGGACAGGGATAGGTTCACCCCTCCACTTT
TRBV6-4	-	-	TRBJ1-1	CASSVEENTEAFF	TGTGCCAGCAGTGTAGAGGAGAACACTGAAGCTTTCTTT
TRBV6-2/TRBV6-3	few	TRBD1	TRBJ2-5	CASSSRRDRAETQYF	TGTGCCAGCAGTTCACGCAGGGACAGGGCAGAGACCCAGTACTTC
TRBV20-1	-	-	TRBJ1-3	CSASESNSGNTIYF	TGCAGTGCTTCCGAGTCTAACTCTGGAAACACCATATATTTT
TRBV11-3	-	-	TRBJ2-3	CASSATRAATDTQYF	TGTGCCAGCAGCGCGACCCGGGCAGCAACAGATACGCAGTATTTT
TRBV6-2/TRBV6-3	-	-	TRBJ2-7	CASRPRRDFSYEQYF	TGTGCCAGCAGACCCCGCCGGGACTTCTCCTACGAGCAGTACTTC
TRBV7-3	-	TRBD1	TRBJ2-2	CASSLNPGTDTGELFF	TGTGCCAGCAGCTTAAATCCGGGGACAGACACCGGGGAGCTGTTTTTT
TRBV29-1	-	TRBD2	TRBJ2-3	CSVEKRGGPKSDTDTQYF	TGCAGCGTTGAGAAGCGGGGGGGCCCGAAAAGTGACACAGATACGCAGTATTTT
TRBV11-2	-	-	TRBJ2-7	CASSPGGRGAEQYF	TGTGCCAGCAGCCCGGGGGGTAGGGGGGCCGAGCAGTACTTC
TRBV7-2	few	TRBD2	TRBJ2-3	CASSLGLAGRTDTQYF	TGTGCCAGCAGCTTAGGCCTAGCGGGGAGGACAGATACGCAGTATTTT
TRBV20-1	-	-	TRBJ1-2	CSAMVQNANYGYTF	TGCAGTGCTATGGTCCAAAATGCTAACTATGGCTACACCTTC
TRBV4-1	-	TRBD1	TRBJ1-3	CASSQVFSAGGSGNTIYF	TGCGCCAGCAGCCAAGTGTTTTCGGCAGGGGGCTCTGGAAACACCATATATTTT